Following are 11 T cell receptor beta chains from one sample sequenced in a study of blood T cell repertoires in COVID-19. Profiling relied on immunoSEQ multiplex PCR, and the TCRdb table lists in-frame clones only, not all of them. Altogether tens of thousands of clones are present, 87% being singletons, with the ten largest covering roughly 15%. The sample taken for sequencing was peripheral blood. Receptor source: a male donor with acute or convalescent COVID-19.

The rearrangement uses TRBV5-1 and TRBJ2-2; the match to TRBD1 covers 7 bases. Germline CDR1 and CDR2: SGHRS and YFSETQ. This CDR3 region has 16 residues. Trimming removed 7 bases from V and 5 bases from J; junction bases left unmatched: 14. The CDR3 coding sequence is TGCGCCAGCGGCCTTCTGTTACAGGGGAAAACCGGGGAGCTGTTTTTT. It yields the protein CASGLLLQGKTGELFF. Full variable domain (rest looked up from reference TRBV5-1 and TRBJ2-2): KAGVTQTPRYLIKTRGQQVTLSCSPISGHRSVSWYQQTPGQGLQFLFEYFSETQRNKGNFPGRFSGRQFSNSRSEMNVSTLELGDSALYLCASGLLLQGKTGELFFGEGSRLTVL.

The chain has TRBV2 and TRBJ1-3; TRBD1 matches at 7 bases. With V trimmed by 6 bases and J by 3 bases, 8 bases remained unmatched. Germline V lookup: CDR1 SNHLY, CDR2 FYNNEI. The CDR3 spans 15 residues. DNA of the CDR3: TGTGCCAGCAGCGTGACAGGGACTGATGGAAACACCATATATTTT. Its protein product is CASSVTGTDGNTIYF. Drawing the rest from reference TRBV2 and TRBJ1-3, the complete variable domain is EPEVTQTPSHQVTQMGQEVILRCVPISNHLYFYWYRQILGQKVEFLVSFYNNEISEKSEIFDDQFSVERPDGSNFTLKIRSTKLEDSAMYFCASSVTGTDGNTIYFGEGSWLTVV.

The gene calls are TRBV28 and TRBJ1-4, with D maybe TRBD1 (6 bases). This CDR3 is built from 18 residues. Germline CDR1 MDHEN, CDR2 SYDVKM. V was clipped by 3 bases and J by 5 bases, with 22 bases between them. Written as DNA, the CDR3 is TGTGCCAGCAGTTTCGGTGGGGGCAGCTCCCTGGGAAATGAAAAACTGTTTTTT. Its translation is CASSFGGGSSLGNEKLFF.

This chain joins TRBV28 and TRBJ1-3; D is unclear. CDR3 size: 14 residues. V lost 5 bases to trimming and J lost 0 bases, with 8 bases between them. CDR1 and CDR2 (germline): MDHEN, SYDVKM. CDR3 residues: CASSPPGSGNTIYF. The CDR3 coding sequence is TGTGCCAGCAGTCCGCCGGGCTCTGGAAACACCATATATTTT.

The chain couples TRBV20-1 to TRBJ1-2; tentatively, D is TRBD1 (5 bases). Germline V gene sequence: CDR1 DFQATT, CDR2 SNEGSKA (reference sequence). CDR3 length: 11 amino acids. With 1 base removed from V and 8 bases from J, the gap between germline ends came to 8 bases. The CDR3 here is CSARGGAGYTF. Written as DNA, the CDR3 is TGCAGTGCTAGAGGCGGGGCCGGCTACACCTTC.

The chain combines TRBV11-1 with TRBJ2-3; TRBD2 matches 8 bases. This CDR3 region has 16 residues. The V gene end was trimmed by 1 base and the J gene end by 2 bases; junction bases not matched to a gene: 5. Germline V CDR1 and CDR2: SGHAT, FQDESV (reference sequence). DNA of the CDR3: TGTGCCAGCAGCTTAGGAAGGCGGGGGGCCACAGATACGCAGTATTTT. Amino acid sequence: CASSLGRRGATDTQYF.

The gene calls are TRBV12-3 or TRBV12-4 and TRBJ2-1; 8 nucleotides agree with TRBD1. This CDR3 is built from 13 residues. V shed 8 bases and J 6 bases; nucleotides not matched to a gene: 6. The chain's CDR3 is CASSPGTGNEQFF. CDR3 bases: TGTGCCAGCTCCCCGGGGACAGGCAATGAGCAGTTCTTC.

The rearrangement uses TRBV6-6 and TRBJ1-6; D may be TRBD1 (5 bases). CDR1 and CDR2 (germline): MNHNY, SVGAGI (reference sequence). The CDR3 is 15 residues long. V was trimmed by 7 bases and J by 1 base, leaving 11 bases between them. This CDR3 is CASTGAGSYNSPLHF. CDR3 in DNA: TGTGCCAGCACCGGGGCGGGGTCCTATAATTCACCCCTCCACTTT.

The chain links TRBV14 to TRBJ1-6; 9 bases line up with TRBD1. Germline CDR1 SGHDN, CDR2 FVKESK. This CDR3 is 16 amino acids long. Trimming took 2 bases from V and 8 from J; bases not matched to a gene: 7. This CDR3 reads CASSQRSGTGHSPLHF. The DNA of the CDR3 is TGTGCCAGCAGCCAACGTTCCGGGACAGGGCATTCACCCCTCCACTTT. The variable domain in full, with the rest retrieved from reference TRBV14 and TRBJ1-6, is EAGVTQFPSHSVIEKGQTVTLRCDPISGHDNLYWYRRVMGKEIKFLLHFVKESKQDESGMPNNRFLAERTGGTYSTLKVQPAELEDSGVYFCASSQRSGTGHSPLHFGNGTRLTVT.

In DNA form, the CDR3 reads TGTGCCAGCAGTCGGGGCAGGGGAACCGCAACTAATGAAAAACTGTTTTTT. It is translated as CASSRGRGTATNEKLFF. The chain carries TRBV2 and TRBJ1-4, with D possibly TRBD1 on 6 matching bases. In germline, CDR1 is SNHLY, CDR2 FYNNEI. Trimming removed 5 bases at V and 0 bases at J, with 16 bases between. The CDR3 totals 17 residues.

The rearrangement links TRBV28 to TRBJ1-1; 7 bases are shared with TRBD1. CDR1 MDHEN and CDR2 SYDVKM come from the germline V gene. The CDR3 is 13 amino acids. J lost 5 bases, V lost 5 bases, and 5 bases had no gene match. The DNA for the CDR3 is TGTGCCAGCAGTGCACAGGGGTGGACTGAAGCTTTCTTT. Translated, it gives CASSAQGWTEAFF. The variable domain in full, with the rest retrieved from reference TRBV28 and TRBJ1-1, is DVKVTQSSRYLVKRTGEKVFLECVQDMDHENMFWYRQDPGLGLRLIYFSYDVKMKEKGDIPEGYSVSREKKERFSLILESASTNQTSMYLCASSAQGWTEAFFGQGTRLTVV.